The clone carrying this T cell receptor beta chain was seen repeatedly, ten times or more. MiXCR, run by TCRdb on the multiplex PCR reads, gives a single entry per CDR3 protein. The sample carries some 140,000 distinct CDR3 sequences, approximately 21% recorded once. This entry comes from a study of breast tumors, draining lymph nodes, adjacent tissues. Samples came from axillary lymph nodes draining the breast cancer. The sample consisted of axillary lymph node tissue. The receptor was derived from a female donor with breast cancer. Some clones in this sample may be carry-over from other donors' samples.

CDR3 loop: CASSLEHSSTDTQYF. CDR3 DNA sequence: TGCGCCAGCAGCTTGGAGCACTCAAGTACAGATACGCAGTATTTT. The rearrangement joins TRBV5-1 to TRBJ2-3; no clear D gene. The CDR3 consists of 15 residues. Trimming left V 0 bases short and J 3 bases short, with 11 bases between. Germline loops: CDR1 SGHRS, CDR2 YFSETQ. The variable domain in full, with the rest retrieved from reference TRBV5-1 and TRBJ2-3, is KAGVTQTPRYLIKTRGQQVTLSCSPISGHRSVSWYQQTPGQGLQFLFEYFSETQRNKGNFPGRFSGRQFSNSRSEMNVSTLELGDSALYLCASSLEHSSTDTQYFGPGTRLTVL.